The 5 T cell receptor beta chains listed next were all sequenced from one sample in a study of CD8 T cells in Susac syndrome. RNA totalling roughly 0.45 to 1 ug underwent reverse transcription with random hexamers. TCRdb redid the calling of the immunoSEQ multiplex PCR reads with MiXCR, one entry per CDR3 protein. The sample consists of a few hundred thousand distinct CDR3 sequences, approximately 95% of them appearing once. Sequencing was carried out using CD4+ T cells from PBMCs. All receptors derive from a human donor with multiple sclerosis.

The V and J genes are TRBV20-1 and TRBJ2-1; 10 bases align to TRBD1. J gave up 4 bases and V 6 bases, and 6 bases lay outside the gene matches. This CDR3 region has 14 residues. The germline gives CDR1 DFQATT, CDR2 SNEGSKA (reference sequence). CDR3 sequence: CSAWDRGRYNEQFF. The CDR3 nucleotides are TGCAGTGCGTGGGACAGGGGCCGATACAATGAGCAGTTCTTC.

The chain recombines TRBV2 with TRBJ2-7, with D possibly matching TRBD1 (6 bases). CDR1 and CDR2 from the germline V gene are SNHLY and FYNNEI. V gave up 7 bases and J gave up 7 bases, with 14 bases separating them. This CDR3 is 12 amino acids long. Here the CDR3 DNA reads TGTGCCAGCATCTCGGCAGGGGTTGAGCAGTACTTC. It specifies CASISAGVEQYF.

This clonotype was counted between two and nine times. The CDR3 protein is CASSDRGPYEQYF. CDR3 in DNA: TGTGCCAGCAGCGACAGGGGGCCCTACGAGCAGTACTTC. J is TRBJ2-7 and V is TRBV7-9; 10 bases are a match to TRBD1. Per the germline V gene, CDR1 is SEHNR and CDR2 is FQNEAQ (reference sequence). The CDR3 loop spans 13 amino acids. Trimming at V came to 5 bases and at J to 2 bases, leaving 0 bases not matched to a gene.

CDR3 region: CASSVGLGPMNEQFF. In DNA, the CDR3 is TGTGCCAGCAGCGTAGGGTTAGGACCGATGAATGAGCAGTTCTTC. This chain connects TRBV9 to TRBJ2-1, with D hard to call. Germline V lookup: CDR1 SGDLS, CDR2 YYNGEE. The ends were cut back, 0 bases at V and 7 bases at J, with 14 bases in the middle. The CDR3 is 15 amino acids.

This clonotype showed up just once. The rearrangement links TRBV5-1 to TRBJ2-2, with D possibly matching TRBD1 (5 bases). The CDR3 contains 17 residues. V lost 4 bases, J lost 3 bases, and 19 bases lay in between. Germline CDR1 is SGHRS and CDR2 is YFSETQ. CDR3 loop: CASSRWTLGVYTGELFF. The CDR3, as DNA: TGCGCCAGCAGCCGATGGACCTTAGGGGTCTACACCGGGGAGCTGTTTTTT.